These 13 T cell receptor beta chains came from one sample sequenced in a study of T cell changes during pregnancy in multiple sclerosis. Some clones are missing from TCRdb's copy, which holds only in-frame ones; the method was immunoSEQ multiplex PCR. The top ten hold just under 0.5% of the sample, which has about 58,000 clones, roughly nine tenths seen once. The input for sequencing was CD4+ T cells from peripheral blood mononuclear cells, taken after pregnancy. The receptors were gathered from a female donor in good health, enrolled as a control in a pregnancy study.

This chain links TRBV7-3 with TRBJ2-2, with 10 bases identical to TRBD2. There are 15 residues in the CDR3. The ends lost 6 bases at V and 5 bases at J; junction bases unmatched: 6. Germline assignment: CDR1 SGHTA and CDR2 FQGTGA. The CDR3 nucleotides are TGTGCCAGCAGTAACCTAGCGGGGGTGACCGGGGAGCTGTTTTTT. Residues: CASSNLAGVTGELFF.

The CDR3 DNA reads as TGCGCCAGCAGCCAAGATTTAGCGGGGGCTCCTCCTAACGAGCAGTACTTC. Its translation: CASSQDLAGAPPNEQYF. J is TRBJ2-7 and V is TRBV4-1, with 9 bases identical to TRBD2. The CDR3 contains 17 residues. The ends lost 0 bases at V and 5 bases at J; junction bases unmatched: 11. Germline CDR1 reads MGHRA; CDR2 reads YSYEKL.

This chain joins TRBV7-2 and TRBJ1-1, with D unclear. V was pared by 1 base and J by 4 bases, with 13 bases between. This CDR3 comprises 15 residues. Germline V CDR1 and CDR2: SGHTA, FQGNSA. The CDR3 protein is CASSLGSHSGTEAFF. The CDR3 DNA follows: TGTGCCAGCAGCTTAGGTAGTCACTCGGGCACTGAAGCTTTCTTT.

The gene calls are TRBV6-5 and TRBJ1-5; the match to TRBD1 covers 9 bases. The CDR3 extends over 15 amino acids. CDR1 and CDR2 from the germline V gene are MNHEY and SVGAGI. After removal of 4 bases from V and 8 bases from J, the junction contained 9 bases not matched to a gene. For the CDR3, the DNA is TGTGCCAGCAGTTCCTCCGGGACAGGGCCAGAGCCCCAGCATTTT. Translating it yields CASSSSGTGPEPQHF.

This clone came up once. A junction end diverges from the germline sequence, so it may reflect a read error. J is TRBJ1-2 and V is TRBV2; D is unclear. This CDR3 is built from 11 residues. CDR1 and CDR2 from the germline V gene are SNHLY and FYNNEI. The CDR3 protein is CASSQGRGTPF. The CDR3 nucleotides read TGTGCCAGCAGCCAAGGGCGGGGAACCCCTTTC.

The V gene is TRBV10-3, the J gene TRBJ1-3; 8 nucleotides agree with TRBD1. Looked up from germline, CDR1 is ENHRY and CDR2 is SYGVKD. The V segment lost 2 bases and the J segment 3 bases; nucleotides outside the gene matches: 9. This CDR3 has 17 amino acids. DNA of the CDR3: TGTGCCATCAGTGAGAACCCAGGGGGCTCAAGTGGAAACACCATATATTTT. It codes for CAISENPGGSSGNTIYF.

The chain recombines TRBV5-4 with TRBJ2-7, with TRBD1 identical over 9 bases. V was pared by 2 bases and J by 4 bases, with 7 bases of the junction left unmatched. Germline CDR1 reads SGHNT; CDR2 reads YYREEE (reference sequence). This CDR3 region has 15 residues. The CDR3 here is CASSFTGQGHYEQYF. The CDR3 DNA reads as TGTGCCAGCAGCTTTACGGGACAGGGTCATTACGAGCAGTACTTC.

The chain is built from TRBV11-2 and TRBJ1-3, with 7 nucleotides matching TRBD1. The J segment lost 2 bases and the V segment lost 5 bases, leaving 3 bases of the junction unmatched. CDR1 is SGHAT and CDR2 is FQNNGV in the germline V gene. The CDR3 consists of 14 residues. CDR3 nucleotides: TGTGCCAGCAGCAGAGACAGGGCTGGAAACACCATATATTTT. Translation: CASSRDRAGNTIYF.

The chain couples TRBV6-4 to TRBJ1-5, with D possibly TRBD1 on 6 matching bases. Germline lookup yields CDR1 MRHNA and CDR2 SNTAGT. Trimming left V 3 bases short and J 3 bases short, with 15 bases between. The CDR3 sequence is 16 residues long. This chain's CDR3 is CASSDLLTGSNQPQHF. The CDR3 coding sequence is TGTGCCAGCAGTGATTTGCTGACAGGCTCCAATCAGCCCCAGCATTTT.

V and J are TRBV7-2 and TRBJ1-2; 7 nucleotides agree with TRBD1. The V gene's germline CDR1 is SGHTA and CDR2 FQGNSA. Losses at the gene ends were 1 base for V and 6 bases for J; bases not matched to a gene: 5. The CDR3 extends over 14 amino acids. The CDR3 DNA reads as TGTGCCAGCAGCTTAGGAGTAACAGGGGATGGCTACACCTTC. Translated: CASSLGVTGDGYTF.

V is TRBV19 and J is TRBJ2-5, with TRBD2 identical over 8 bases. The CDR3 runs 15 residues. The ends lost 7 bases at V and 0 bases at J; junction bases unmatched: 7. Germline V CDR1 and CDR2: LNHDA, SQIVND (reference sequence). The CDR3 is CASTGASGHQETQYF. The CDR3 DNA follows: TGTGCCAGTACCGGGGCTAGCGGGCACCAAGAGACCCAGTACTTC.

CDR3 loop: CASQGAPLHF. CDR3 coding DNA: TGTGCCTCACAGGGGGCACCCCTCCACTTT. This rearrangement joins TRBV30 to TRBJ1-6; TRBD1 aligns across 8 bases. Germline V gives CDR1 GTSNPN, CDR2 SVGIG (reference sequence). V lost 7 bases, J lost 11 bases, and 1 base stayed unmatched. This CDR3 has 10 residues.

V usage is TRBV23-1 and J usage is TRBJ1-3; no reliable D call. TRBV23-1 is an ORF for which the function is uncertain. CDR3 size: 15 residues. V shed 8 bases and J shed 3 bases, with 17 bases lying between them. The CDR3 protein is CASLPRGMGGNTIYF. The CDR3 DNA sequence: TGCGCCAGCCTACCAAGAGGGATGGGTGGAAACACCATATATTTT.